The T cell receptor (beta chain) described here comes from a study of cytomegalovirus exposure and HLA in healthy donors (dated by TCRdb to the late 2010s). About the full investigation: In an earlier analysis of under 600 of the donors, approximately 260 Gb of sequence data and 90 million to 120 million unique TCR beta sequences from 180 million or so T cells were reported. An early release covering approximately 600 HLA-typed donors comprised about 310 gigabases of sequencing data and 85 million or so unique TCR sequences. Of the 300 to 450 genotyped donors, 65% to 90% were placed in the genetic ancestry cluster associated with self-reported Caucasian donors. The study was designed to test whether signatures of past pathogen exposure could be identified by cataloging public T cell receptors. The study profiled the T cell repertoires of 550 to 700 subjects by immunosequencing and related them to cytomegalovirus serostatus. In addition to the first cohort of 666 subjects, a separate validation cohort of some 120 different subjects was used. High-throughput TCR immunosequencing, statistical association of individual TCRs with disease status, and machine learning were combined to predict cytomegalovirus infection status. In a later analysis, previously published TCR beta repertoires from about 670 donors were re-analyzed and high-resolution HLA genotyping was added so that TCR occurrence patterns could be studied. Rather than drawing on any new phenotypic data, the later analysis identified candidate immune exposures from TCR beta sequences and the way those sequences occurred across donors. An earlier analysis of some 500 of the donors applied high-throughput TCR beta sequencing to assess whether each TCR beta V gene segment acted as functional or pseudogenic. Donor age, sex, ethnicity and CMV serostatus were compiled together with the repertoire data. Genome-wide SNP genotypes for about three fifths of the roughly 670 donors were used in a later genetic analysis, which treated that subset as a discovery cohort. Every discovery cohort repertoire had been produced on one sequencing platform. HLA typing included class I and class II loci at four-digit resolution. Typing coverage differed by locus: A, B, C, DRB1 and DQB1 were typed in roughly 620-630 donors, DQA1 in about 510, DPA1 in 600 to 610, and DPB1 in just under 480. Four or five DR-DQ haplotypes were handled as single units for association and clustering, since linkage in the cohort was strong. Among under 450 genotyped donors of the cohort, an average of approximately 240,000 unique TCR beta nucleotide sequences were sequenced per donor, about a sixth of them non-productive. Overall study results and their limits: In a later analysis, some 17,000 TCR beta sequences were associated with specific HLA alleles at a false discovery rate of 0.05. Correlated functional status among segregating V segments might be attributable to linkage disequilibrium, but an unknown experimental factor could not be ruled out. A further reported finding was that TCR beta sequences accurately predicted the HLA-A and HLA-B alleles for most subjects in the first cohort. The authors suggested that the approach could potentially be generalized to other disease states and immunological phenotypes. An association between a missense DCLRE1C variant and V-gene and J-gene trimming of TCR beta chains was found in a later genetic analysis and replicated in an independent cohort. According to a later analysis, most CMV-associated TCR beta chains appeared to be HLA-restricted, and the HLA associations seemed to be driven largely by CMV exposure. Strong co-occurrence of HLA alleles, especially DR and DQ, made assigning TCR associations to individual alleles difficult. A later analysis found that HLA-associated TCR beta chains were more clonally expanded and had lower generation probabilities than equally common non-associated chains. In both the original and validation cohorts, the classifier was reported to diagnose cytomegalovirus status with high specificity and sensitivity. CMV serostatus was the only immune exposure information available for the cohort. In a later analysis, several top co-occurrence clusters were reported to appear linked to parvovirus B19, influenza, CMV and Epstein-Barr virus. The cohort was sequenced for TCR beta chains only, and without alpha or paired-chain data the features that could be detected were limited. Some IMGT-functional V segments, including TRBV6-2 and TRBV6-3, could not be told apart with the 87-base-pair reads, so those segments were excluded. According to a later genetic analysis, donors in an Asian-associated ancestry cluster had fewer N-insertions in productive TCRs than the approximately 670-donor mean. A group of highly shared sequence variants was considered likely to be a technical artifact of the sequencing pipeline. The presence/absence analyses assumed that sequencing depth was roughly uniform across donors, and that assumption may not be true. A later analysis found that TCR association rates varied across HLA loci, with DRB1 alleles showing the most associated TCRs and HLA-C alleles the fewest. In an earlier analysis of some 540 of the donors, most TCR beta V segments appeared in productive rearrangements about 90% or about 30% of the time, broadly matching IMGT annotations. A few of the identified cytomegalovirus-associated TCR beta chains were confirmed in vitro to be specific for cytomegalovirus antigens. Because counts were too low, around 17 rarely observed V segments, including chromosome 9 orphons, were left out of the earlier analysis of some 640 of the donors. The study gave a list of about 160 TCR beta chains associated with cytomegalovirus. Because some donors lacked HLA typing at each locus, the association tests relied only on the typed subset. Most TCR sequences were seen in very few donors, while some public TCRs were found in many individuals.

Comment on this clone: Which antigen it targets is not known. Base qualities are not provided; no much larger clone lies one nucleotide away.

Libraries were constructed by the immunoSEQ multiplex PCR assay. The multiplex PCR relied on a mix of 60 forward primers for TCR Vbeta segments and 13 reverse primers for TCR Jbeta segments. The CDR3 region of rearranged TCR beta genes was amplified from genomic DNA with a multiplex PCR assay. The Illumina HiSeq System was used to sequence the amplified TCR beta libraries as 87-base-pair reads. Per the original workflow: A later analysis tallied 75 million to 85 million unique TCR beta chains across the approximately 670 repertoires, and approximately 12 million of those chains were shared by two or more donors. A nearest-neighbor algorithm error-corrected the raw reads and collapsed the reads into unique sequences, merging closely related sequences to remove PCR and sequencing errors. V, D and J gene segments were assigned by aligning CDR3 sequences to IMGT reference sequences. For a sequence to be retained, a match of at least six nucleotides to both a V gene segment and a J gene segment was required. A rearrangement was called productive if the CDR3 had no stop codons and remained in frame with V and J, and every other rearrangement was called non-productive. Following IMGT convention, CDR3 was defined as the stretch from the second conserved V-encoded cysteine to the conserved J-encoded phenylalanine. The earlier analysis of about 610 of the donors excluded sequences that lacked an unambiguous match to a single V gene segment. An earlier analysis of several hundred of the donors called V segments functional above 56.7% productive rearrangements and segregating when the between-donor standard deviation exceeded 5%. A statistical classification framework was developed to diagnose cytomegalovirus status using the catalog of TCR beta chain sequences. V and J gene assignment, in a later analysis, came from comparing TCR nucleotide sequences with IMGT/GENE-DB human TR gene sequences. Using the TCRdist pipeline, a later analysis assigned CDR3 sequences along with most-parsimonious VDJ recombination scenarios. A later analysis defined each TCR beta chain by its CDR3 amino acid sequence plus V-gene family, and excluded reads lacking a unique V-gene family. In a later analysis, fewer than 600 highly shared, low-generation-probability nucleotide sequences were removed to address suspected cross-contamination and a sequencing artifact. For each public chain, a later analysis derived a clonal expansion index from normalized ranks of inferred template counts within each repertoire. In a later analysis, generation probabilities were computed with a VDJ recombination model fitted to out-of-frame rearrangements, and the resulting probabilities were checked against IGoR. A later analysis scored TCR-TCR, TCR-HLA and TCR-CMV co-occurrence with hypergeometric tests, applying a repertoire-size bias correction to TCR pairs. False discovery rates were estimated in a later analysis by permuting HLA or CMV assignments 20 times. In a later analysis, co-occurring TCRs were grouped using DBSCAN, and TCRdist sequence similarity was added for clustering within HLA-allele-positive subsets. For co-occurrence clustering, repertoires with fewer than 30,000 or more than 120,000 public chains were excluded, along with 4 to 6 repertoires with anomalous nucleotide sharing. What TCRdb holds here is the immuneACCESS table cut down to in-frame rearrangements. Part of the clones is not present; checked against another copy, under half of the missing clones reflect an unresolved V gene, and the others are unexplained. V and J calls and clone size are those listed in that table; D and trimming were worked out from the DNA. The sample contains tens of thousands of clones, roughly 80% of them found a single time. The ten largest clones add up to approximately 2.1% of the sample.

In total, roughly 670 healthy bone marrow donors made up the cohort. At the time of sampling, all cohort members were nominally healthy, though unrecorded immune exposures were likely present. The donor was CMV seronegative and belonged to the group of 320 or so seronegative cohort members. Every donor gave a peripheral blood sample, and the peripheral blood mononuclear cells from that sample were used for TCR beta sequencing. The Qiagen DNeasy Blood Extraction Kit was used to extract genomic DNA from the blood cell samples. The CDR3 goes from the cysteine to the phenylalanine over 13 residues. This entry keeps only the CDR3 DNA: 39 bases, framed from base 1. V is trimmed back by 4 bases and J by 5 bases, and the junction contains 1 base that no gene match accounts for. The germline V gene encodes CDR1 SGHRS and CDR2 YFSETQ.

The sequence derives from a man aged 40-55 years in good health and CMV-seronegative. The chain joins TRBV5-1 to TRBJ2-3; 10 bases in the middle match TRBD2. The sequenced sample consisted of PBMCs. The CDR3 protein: CASSPSGGDTQYF. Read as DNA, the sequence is TGCGCCAGCAGCCCTAGCGGGGGAGATACGCAGTATTTT. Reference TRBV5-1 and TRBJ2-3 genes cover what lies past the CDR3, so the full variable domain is KAGVTQTPRYLIKTRGQQVTLSCSPISGHRSVSWYQQTPGQGLQFLFEYFSETQRNKGNFPGRFSGRQFSNSRSEMNVSTLELGDSALYLCASSPSGGDTQYFGPGTRLTVL.